This T cell receptor (beta chain) was recovered during a study of blood T cell repertoires in COVID-19. Original processing notes: For nucleated cells, counts were estimated from reference gene primer amplification. Assay used: immunoSEQ multiplex PCR; TCRdb lists only in-frame clones, some missing. That table is the source of V, J and clone size, and D and trimming were worked out from the DNA. Of 270,000 or so clones detected, about 80% appear once; the ten largest clones hold about 3%. V shed 4 bases and J 0 bases; nucleotides not matched to a gene: 9. The CDR3 is 17 residues long. Germline values: CDR1 KGHSH, CDR2 LQKENI.

This clonotype originated in a man aged 50 or older who had recovered from COVID-19. The sequenced sample was PBMCs or T cells enriched from blood (not recorded which). The chain has TRBV18 and TRBJ1-3; 7 positions match TRBD1. Here the CDR3 reads CASSLRTGLSSGNTIYF. For the CDR3, the DNA is TGTGCCAGCTCACTTAGGACAGGACTTTCCTCTGGAAACACCATATATTTT. The whole variable domain, filled in from reference TRBV18 and TRBJ1-3, reads NAGVMQNPRHLVRRRGQEARLRCSPMKGHSHVYWYRQLPEEGLKFMVYLQKENIIDESGMPKERFSAEFPKEGPSILRIQQVVRGDSAAYFCASSLRTGLSSGNTIYFGEGSWLTVV.